The present T cell receptor (beta chain) was sequenced within a study of T cell responses to AZD1222 COVID-19 vaccine. As to this clone: Its antigen is as yet unknown.

Data came from immunoSEQ multiplex PCR; TCRdb stores just in-frame clones and leaves some out. The table has 120,000 to 150,000 clones, about nine tenths seen once. General study results and limits: No day 14 peak samples; only post-peak repertoires were characterized. Regions 160-218 and 743-854 held dominance among vaccine-associated CD4 TCRs, which spanned spike. Females outnumbered males among donors, who were mostly white British; clonal diversity was possibly underestimated.

This CDR3 contains 13 residues. Per germline, CDR1 LNHNV and CDR2 YYDKDF (reference sequence). With 4 bases removed from V and 5 bases from J, the gap between germline ends came to 9 bases. The TCR originated in an adult in good health. The gene calls are TRBV15 and TRBJ2-1; no clear D gene. The specimen comprised peripheral blood, sampled on day 0 of AZD1222 vaccination. CDR3 loop: CATSIRHHNEQFF. For the CDR3, the DNA is TGTGCCACCAGCATAAGACACCACAATGAGCAGTTCTTC.